These 21 T cell receptor beta chains share one sample of origin, sequenced in a study of T cell repertoires in cytomegalovirus infection. Via MiXCR, TCRdb re-called the reads, giving one row per CDR3 protein. The repertoire holds 350,000 to 500,000 distinct CDR3 sequences, with approximately 31% as singletons. The sample comprised PBMCs. Receptors originate from a human donor in good health (CMV status not recorded). Some clones in this sample may be carry-over from other donors' samples.

A word on this clonotype: This may arise from a read error, as a much more abundant clone is one base away. Since no conserved phenylalanine or tryptophan closes the CDR3, a read error is the likely cause. This sequence joins TRBV5-6 and TRBJ2-5; 13 nucleotides agree with TRBD2. With 0 bases clipped from V and 1 base from J, the junction kept 6 bases outside the gene matches. The CDR3 sequence is 18 residues long. Germline V CDR1 and CDR2: SGHDT, YYEEEE. CDR3 region: CASSLGTSGGLPQETQYL. The CDR3 DNA is TGTGCCAGCAGCTTGGGGACTAGCGGGGGCCTGCCCCAAGAGACCCAGTACCTC.

In this sample, this clonotype turned up many times. This sequence joins TRBV6-1 and TRBJ2-2; 7 bases are a match to TRBD1. Germline CDR1 is MNHNS and CDR2 is SASEGT. Trimming cost V 6 bases and J 2 bases; bases outside gene matches: 9. This CDR3 region has 16 residues. The CDR3 DNA reads as TGTGCCAGCAGCCCCATGGGACAGATCAACACCGGGGAGCTGTTTTTT. Translation: CASSPMGQINTGELFF.

The chain employs TRBV6-1 and TRBJ2-7; 9 bases map to TRBD1. Trimming took 7 bases from V and 3 from J; bases not matched to a gene: 7. The V gene's germline CDR1 is MNHNS and CDR2 SASEGT. This CDR3 region has 14 residues. DNA for the CDR3: TGTGCCAGCACCACGGACAGGGGAAGCTACGAGCAGTACTTC. This encodes CASTTDRGSYEQYF.

The chain carries TRBV6-1 and TRBJ2-1, with TRBD1 identical over 8 bases. Germline values: CDR1 MNHNS, CDR2 SASEGT. This CDR3 has 14 residues. J gave up 8 bases and V 6 bases, and 9 bases lay outside the gene matches. CDR3: CASSRDRIYHEQFF. Here the CDR3 DNA reads TGTGCCAGCAGCAGGGACAGGATCTATCATGAGCAGTTCTTC.

This chain links TRBV13 with TRBJ2-5; no definite D call. The V end lost 4 bases, the J end lost 8 bases, and 11 bases lay between the germline ends. This CDR3 contains 12 residues. The germline V gene encodes CDR1 PRHDT and CDR2 FYEKMQ (reference sequence). CDR3 sequence: CASSSRTGTQYF. As DNA, the CDR3 is TGTGCCAGCAGCTCTAGGACGGGTACCCAGTACTTC.

This clonotype was seen at least ten times. This chain connects TRBV7-8 to TRBJ2-5, with 9 positions matching TRBD1. The CDR3 length is 14 residues. Per the germline V gene, CDR1 is SGHVS and CDR2 is FQNEAQ. Trimming took 5 bases from V and 5 from J; bases not matched to a gene: 6. The CDR3 region is CASSPGTGTETQYF. The CDR3 DNA reads as TGTGCCAGCAGCCCCGGGACAGGGACGGAGACCCAGTACTTC.

The rearrangement joins TRBV12-3 or TRBV12-4 to TRBJ1-6, with D unresolved. The CDR3 consists of 14 residues. The germline V and J ends were trimmed by 3 bases and 7 bases, with 10 bases remaining between them. Here the CDR3 reads CASSFWGENSPLHF. In DNA form, the CDR3 reads TGTGCCAGCAGTTTTTGGGGTGAGAATTCACCCCTCCACTTT.

This clonotype was seen a handful of times. V and J are TRBV6-1 and TRBJ2-3, with 9 bases that match TRBD2. The V gene end was trimmed by 5 bases and the J gene end by 7 bases; junction bases not matched to a gene: 10. Per germline, CDR1 MNHNS and CDR2 SASEGT. This CDR3 spans 15 amino acids. CDR3 sequence reads: CASSSSGGPPNTQYF. CDR3 sequence (DNA): TGTGCCAGCAGTTCGAGCGGGGGGCCTCCCAATACGCAGTATTTT.

Of note for this clonotype: A single base separates this from a much larger clone, so it may be a read error. This chain links TRBV7-6 with TRBJ2-1, with D possibly being TRBD2 (5 bases). The CDR3 is made up of 16 amino acids. The germline V gene encodes CDR1 SGHVS and CDR2 FNYEAQ. Trimming took 8 bases from V and 2 from J, leaving 19 bases between them. CDR3 sequence (DNA): TGTGCCAGCCTTCACGGCGGGCGGACGACCTACAATGAGCAGTTCTTC. Protein product: CASLHGGRTTYNEQFF.

This clonotype was detected only a few times. The V and J genes are TRBV2 and TRBJ2-7; a weak D match, TRBD1 (5 bases). In germline, CDR1 is SNHLY, CDR2 FYNNEI. This CDR3 is built from 12 residues. Trimming shortened V by 7 bases and J by 4 bases, and 11 bases separated the two germline ends. CDR3 coding DNA: TGTGCCAGCAAGGAGACAGAGTACGAGCAGTACTTC. It is translated as CASKETEYEQYF.

The CDR3 DNA sequence: TGTGCCAGCAAAAACAGGGATGGGTATGGCTACACCTTC. Encoded protein: CASKNRDGYGYTF. The chain employs TRBV27 and TRBJ1-2; possible D gene TRBD1, 6 bases. This CDR3 is 13 amino acids long. V was trimmed by 7 bases and J by 5 bases, leaving 14 bases between them. From germline, CDR1 is MNHEY and CDR2 SMNVEV (reference sequence).

The chain recombines TRBV12-3 or TRBV12-4 with TRBJ2-6, with D unclear. The CDR3 sequence is 17 residues long. The ends were cut back, 0 bases at V and 0 bases at J, with 9 bases in the middle. In DNA form, the CDR3 reads TGTGCCAGCAGTTTAGCGCTTTCCGGCTCTGGGGCCAACGTCCTGACTTTC. Translation gives CASSLALSGSGANVLTF.

This clonotype was detected only a few times. The chain links TRBV5-8 to TRBJ1-6; possible D gene TRBD1, 5 bases. Germline V gives CDR1 SGHTS, CDR2 YDEGEE. There are 18 residues in the CDR3. Trimming shortened V by 5 bases and J by 0 bases, and 18 bases separated the two germline ends. CDR3 in DNA: TGTGCCAGCAGGTCCGAATTGACAGCGAGCTCCTATAATTCACCCCTCCACTTT. This encodes CASRSELTASSYNSPLHF.

This chain uses TRBV7-9 with TRBJ2-7, with D possibly TRBD2 on 7 matching bases. Germline-derived CDR1 and CDR2 are SEHNR and FQNEAQ (reference sequence). The CDR3 totals 17 residues. With 6 bases removed from V and 0 bases from J, the gap between germline ends came to 21 bases. CDR3 residues: CASRSLGEGTHSYEQYF. CDR3 coding DNA: TGTGCCAGCAGATCCCTGGGGGAGGGGACACACTCCTACGAGCAGTACTTC.

There are a few counts of this clonotype. J is TRBJ2-4 and V is TRBV10-2; D is uncertain. Germline-derived CDR1 and CDR2 are WSHSY and SAAADI. Deletions cut 7 bases from V and 6 bases from J, with 16 bases between. The CDR3 spans 14 residues. CDR3 amino acids: CASIAPRQVNIQYF. The CDR3 nucleotides are TGCGCCAGCATTGCCCCGAGACAAGTAAACATTCAGTACTTC.

This clonotype was counted only a few times. This chain joins TRBV20-1 and TRBJ2-3; 8 bases map to TRBD1. This CDR3 is 14 amino acids long. The germline V gene encodes CDR1 DFQATT and CDR2 SNEGSKA (reference sequence). V lost 5 bases and J lost 6; bases outside the gene matches: 10. The CDR3 bases are TGCAGTGCTCTTGGACAGGGAGCCTCGGATACGCAGTATTTT. Translating it yields CSALGQGASDTQYF.

Regarding this clonotype: This may stem from a read error, because a much larger clone lies one nucleotide away. The CDR3 reads CASSHGASTYAQYF. The CDR3 region has the DNA TGTGCCAGCAGCCACGGGGCTTCAACCTACGCGCAGTACTTC. This chain uses TRBV7-2 with TRBJ2-7; possibly TRBD1 or TRBD2 for D (5 bases each). Germline CDR1 SGHTA, CDR2 FQGNSA. The CDR3 covers 14 residues. The full variable domain, rest sourced from reference TRBV7-2 and TRBJ2-7, is GAGVSQSPSNKVTEKGKDVELRCDPISGHTALYWYRQSLGQGLEFLIYFQGNSAPDKSGLPSDRFSAERTGGSVSTLTIQRTQQEDSAVYLCASSHGASTYAQYFGPGTRLTVT.

About this clonotype: A much larger clone differs from this one at a single base, so this may be a read error. This chain uses TRBV7-2 with TRBJ1-5; weak D call: TRBD1 (6 bases). CDR1 SGHTA and CDR2 FQGNSA come from the germline V gene. There are 15 residues in the CDR3. CDR3 nucleotide sequence: TGTGCCAGCAGCTTTGCGGGGGCGAGCAATCAGCCCAAGCATTTT. It yields the protein CASSFAGASNQPKHF.

Only a few counts were recorded for this clonotype. The chain is built from TRBV12-3 or TRBV12-4 and TRBJ2-2; 7 bases match TRBD1. The trim removed 6 bases at V and 4 bases at J, leaving 8 bases unmatched. The CDR3 loop spans 15 amino acids. This chain's CDR3 is CASRHRQGATGELFF. The CDR3 nucleotides read TGTGCCAGCAGACACAGACAGGGAGCCACCGGGGAGCTGTTTTTT.

V and J are TRBV5-1 and TRBJ1-2; TRBD1 aligns across 7 bases. Germline lookup yields CDR1 SGHRS and CDR2 YFSETQ. Germline trimming cut 2 bases from V and 7 bases from J; bases unmatched to any gene: 14. The CDR3 is 16 residues long. As DNA, the CDR3 is TGCGCCAGCAGCTTAGAAATCCCGGGACAGTCTGGTGGCTACACCTTC. Residues: CASSLEIPGQSGGYTF.

This clonotype was observed many times. The rearrangement uses TRBV19 and TRBJ2-1; the D gene is possibly TRBD1 (6 bases). Germline CDR1 and CDR2: LNHDA and SQIVND (reference sequence). V lost 6 bases to trimming and J lost 7 bases, with 22 bases between them. The CDR3 is 16 residues long. The CDR3 bases are TGTGCCAGTAGGATCCCACAGGGCGGATTGTGGAATGAGCAGTTCTTC. It codes for CASRIPQGGLWNEQFF.